This paragraph covers one T cell receptor beta chain sequence. Its antigen is unidentified. Genes and germline are mouse. The sequence runs out 1 residue before the end of the CDR3; the remainder is reconstructed from the germline J gene. The time point is: mouse harvest day 14 after allogeneic transplant. Mouse grafts combined 10^7 T-cell-depleted bone marrow cells with 10^6 splenic CD5+ T cells. This sample is part of a study of tissue T cells after allogeneic stem cell transplantation. Study-wide results and caveats: TCR repertoires tracked anatomic similarity, regardless of disease or transplant status. Sampling depth was limited, and the cohort was small and clinically varied.

Repertoires were generated with immunoSEQ multiplex PCR, while TCRdb's copy carries only in-frame clones and drops some. The sample gives about 6,800 clones, over 30% of which show up once; 5% to 7% is in the top ten. The CDR3 contains 14 residues. Trimming removed 0 bases at V and 3 bases at J, with 7 bases between. From germline, CDR1 is LGHNA and CDR2 YNLKQL (reference sequence). The sequence was collected from a female BALB/c mouse given C57BL/6 T cells with graft-versus-host disease after an allogeneic hematopoietic cell transplant. Sequencing was performed on skin. V usage is TRBV5 and J usage is TRBJ2-5; D possibly matches TRBD1 or TRBD2 (5 bases each). The CDR3 protein is CASSQDRGQDTQYF. The part of the CDR3 DNA that was read is TGTGCCAGCAGCCAAGATCGGGGGCAAGACACCCAGTAC.